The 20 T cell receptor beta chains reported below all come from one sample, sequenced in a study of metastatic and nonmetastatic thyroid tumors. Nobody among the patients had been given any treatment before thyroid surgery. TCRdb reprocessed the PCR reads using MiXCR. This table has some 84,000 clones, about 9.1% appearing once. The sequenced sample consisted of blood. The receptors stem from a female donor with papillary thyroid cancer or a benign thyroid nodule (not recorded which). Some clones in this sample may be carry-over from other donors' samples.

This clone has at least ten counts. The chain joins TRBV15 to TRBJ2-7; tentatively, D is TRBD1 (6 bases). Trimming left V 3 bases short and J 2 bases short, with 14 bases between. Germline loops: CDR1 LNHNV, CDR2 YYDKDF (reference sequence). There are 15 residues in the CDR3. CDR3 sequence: CATSREIGQTYEQYF. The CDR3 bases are TGTGCCACCAGCAGGGAGATAGGACAGACCTACGAGCAGTACTTC.

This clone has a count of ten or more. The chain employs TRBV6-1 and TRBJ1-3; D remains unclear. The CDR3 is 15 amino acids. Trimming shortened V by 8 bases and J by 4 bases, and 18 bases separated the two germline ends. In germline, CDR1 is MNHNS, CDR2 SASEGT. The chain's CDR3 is CASSMSQPSGNTIYF. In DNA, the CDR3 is TGTGCCAGCTCAATGAGCCAGCCCTCCGGAAACACCATATATTTT.

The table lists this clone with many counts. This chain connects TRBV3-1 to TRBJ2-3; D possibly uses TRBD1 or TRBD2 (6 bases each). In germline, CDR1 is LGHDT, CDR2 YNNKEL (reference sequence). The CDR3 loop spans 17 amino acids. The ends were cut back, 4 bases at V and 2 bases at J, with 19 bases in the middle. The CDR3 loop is CASSPSGTGALTDTQYF. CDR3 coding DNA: TGTGCCAGCAGCCCCTCCGGGACGGGGGCCCTCACAGATACGCAGTATTTT.

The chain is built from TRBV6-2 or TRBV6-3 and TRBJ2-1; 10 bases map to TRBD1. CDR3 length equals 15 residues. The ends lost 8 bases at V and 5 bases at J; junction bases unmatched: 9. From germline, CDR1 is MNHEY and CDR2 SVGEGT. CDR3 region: CASLLPGTGDNEQFF. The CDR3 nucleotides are TGTGCCAGCCTCCTTCCCGGGACAGGGGACAATGAGCAGTTCTTC.

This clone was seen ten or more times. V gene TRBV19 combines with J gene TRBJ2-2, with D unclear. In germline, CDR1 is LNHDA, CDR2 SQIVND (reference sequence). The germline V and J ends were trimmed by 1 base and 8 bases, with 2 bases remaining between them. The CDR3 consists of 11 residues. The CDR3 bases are TGTGCCAGTAGTATAGTGGGGGAGCTGTTTTTT. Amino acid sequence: CASSIVGELFF.

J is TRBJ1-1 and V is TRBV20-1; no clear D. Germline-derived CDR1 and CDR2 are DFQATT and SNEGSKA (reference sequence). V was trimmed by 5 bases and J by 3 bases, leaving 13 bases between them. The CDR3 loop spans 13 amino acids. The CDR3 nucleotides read TGCAGTGCTTCAACCCCCTTCGACACTGAAGCTTTCTTT. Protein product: CSASTPFDTEAFF.

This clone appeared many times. This CDR3 is CASTHTQGAYGYTF. The CDR3 region has the DNA TGTGCCAGTACCCACACACAGGGGGCGTATGGCTACACCTTC. V usage is TRBV19 and J usage is TRBJ1-2, with 9 bases fitting TRBD1. CDR3 size: 14 residues. V shed 7 bases, J shed 5 bases, and the junction held 8 bases outside the gene matches. The germline gives CDR1 LNHDA, CDR2 SQIVND (reference sequence).

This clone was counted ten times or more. The CDR3 nucleotides read TGCGCCAGCAGCGGGGGGGACAGCACAGATACGCAGTATTTT. It is translated as CASSGGDSTDTQYF. V and J are TRBV5-1 and TRBJ2-3; 7 bases are shared with TRBD2. The CDR3 length is 14 residues. Unmatched junction bases numbered 2, after V lost 4 bases and J lost 0 bases. Germline lookup yields CDR1 SGHRS and CDR2 YFSETQ. Combining the CDR3 with reference TRBV5-1 and TRBJ2-3 gives the whole variable domain KAGVTQTPRYLIKTRGQQVTLSCSPISGHRSVSWYQQTPGQGLQFLFEYFSETQRNKGNFPGRFSGRQFSNSRSEMNVSTLELGDSALYLCASSGGDSTDTQYFGPGTRLTVL.

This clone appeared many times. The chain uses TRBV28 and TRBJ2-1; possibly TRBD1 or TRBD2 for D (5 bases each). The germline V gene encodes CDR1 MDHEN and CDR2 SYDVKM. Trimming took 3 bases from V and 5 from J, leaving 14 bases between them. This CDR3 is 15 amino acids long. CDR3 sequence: CASSLGYGGHNEQFF. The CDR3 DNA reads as TGTGCCAGCAGTTTGGGGTATGGGGGACACAATGAGCAGTTCTTC.

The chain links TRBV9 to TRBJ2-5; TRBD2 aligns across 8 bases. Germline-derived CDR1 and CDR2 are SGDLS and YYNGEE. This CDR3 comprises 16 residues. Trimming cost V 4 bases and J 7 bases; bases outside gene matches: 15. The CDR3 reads CASSPQGAGGPGTQYF. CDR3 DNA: TGTGCCAGCAGCCCACAGGGCGCGGGGGGCCCAGGGACCCAGTACTTC.

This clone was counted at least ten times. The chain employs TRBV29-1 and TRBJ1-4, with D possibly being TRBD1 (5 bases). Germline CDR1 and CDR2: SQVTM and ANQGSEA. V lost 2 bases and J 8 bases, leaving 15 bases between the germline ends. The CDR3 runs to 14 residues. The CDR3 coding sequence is TGCAGCGTTGAATGGGGGTCCCGGCGGGAAAAACTGTTTTTT. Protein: CSVEWGSRREKLFF.

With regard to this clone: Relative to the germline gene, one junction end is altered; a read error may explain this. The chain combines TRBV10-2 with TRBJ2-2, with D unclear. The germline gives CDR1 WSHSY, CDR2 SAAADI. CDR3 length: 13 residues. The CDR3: CTSAQASTGELFF. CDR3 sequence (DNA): TGCACCAGCGCCCAGGCATCCACCGGGGAGCTGTTTTTT.

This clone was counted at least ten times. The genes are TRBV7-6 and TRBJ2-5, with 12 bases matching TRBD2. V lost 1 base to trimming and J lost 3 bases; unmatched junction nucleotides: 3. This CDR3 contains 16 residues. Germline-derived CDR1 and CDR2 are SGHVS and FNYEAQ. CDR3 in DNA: TGTGCCAGCAGCTTAGGACTAGCGGGGGCGGAAGAGACCCAGTACTTC. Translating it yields CASSLGLAGAEETQYF.

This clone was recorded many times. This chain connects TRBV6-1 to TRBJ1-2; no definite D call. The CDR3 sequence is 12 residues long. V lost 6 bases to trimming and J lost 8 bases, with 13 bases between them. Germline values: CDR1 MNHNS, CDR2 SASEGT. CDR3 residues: CASSPSIQGYTF. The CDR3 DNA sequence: TGTGCCAGCAGCCCCAGCATCCAGGGCTACACCTTC.

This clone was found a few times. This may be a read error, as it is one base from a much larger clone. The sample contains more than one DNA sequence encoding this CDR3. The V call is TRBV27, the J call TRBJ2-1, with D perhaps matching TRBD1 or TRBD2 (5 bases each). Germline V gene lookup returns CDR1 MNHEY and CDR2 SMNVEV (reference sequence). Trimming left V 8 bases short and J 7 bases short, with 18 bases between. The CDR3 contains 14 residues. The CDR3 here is CASQSGRGRNEQFF. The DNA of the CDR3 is TGTGCCAGCCAGAGCGGTAGGGGTCGGAATGAGCAGTTCTTC.

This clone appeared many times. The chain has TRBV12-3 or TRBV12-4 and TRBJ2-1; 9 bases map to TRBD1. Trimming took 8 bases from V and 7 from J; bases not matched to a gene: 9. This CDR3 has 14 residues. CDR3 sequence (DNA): TGTGCCAGCCGCCCCCGTGGACAGGGGAATGAGCAGTTCTTC. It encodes CASRPRGQGNEQFF.

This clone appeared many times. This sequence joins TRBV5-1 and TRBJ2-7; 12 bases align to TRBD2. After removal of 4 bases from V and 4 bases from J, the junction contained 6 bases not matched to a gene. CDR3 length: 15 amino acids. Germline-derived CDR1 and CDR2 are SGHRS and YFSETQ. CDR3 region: CASSPRLAGAYEQYF. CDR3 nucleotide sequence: TGCGCCAGCAGCCCGAGACTAGCGGGGGCGTACGAGCAGTACTTC. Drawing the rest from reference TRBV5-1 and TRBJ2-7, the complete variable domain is KAGVTQTPRYLIKTRGQQVTLSCSPISGHRSVSWYQQTPGQGLQFLFEYFSETQRNKGNFPGRFSGRQFSNSRSEMNVSTLELGDSALYLCASSPRLAGAYEQYFGPGTRLTVT.

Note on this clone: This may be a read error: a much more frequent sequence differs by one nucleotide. The CDR3 sequence: CASSDPSGTSGDIQYF. CDR3 DNA sequence: TGTGCCAGCAGTGACCCCTCCGGGACTAGCGGTGACATTCAGTACTTC. The rearrangement links TRBV28 to TRBJ2-4; 11 bases agree with TRBD2. CDR1 MDHEN and CDR2 SYDVKM come from the germline V gene. This CDR3 has 16 amino acids. After removal of 5 bases from V and 8 bases from J, the junction contained 11 bases not matched to a gene.

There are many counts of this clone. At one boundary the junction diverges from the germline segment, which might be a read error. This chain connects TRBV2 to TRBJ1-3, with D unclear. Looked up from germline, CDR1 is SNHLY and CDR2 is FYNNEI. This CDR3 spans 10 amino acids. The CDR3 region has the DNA TGTGCCAGCAGTGGAGACACCATATATTTT. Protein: CASSGDTIYF.

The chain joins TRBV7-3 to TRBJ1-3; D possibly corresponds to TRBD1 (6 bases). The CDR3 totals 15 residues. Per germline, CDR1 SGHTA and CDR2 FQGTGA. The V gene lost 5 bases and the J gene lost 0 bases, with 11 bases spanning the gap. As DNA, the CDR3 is TGTGCCAGCAGCAAGGACAGTAACTCTGGAAACACCATATATTTT. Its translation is CASSKDSNSGNTIYF.